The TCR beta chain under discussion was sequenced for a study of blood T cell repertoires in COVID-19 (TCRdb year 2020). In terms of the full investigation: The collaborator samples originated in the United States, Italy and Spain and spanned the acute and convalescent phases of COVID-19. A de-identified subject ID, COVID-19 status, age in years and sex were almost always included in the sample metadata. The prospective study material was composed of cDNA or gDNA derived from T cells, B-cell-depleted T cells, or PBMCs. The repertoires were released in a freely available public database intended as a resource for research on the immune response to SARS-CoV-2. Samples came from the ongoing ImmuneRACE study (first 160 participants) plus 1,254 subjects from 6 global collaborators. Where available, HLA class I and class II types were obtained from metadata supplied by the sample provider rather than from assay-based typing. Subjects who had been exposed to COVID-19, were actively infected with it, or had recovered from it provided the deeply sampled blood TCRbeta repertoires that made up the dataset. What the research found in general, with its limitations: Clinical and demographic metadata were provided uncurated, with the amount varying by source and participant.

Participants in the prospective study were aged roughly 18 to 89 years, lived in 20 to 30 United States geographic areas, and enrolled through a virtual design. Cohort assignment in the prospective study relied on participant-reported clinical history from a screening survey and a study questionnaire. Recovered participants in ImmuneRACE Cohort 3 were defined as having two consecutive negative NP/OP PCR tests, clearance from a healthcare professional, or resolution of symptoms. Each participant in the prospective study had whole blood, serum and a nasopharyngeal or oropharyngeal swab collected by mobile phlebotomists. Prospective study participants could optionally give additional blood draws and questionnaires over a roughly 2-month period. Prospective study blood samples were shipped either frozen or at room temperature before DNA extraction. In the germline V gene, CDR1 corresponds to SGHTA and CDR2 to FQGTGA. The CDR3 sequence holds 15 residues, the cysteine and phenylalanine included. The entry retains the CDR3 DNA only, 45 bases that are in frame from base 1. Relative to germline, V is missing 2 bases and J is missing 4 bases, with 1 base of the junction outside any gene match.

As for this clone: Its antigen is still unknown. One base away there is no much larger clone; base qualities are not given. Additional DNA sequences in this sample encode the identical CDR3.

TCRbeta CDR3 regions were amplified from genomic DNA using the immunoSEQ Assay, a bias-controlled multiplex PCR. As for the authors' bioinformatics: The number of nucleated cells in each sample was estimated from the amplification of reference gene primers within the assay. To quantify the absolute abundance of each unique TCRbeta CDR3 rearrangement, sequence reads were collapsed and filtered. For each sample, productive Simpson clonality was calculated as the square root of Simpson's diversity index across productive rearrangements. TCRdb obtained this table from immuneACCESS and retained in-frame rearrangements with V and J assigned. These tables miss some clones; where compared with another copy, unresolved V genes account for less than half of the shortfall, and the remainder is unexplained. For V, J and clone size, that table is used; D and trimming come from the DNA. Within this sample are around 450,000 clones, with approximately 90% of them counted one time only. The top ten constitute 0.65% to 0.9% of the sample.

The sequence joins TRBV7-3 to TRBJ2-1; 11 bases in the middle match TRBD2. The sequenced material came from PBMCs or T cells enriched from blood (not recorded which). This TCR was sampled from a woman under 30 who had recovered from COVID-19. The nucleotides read TGTGCCAGCAGCTTAGGGACTAGCGGATACAATGAGCAGTTCTTC. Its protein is CASSLGTSGYNEQFF.